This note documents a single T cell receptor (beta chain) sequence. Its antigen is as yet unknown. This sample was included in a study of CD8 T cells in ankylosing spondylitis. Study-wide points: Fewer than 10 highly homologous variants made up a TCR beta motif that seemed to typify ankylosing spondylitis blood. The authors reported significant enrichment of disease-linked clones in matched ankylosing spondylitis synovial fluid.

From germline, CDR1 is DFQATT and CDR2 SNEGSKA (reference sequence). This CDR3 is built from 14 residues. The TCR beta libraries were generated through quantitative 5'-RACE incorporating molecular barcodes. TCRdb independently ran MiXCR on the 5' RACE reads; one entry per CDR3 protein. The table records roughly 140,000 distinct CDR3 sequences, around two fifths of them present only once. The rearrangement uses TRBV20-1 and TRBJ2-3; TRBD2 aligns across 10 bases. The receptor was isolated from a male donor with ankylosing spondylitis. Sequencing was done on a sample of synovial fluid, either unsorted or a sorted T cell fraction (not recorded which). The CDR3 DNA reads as TGCAGAGAGCGGACTAGCGGCTACACAGATACGCAGTATTTT. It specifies CRERTSGYTDTQYF.